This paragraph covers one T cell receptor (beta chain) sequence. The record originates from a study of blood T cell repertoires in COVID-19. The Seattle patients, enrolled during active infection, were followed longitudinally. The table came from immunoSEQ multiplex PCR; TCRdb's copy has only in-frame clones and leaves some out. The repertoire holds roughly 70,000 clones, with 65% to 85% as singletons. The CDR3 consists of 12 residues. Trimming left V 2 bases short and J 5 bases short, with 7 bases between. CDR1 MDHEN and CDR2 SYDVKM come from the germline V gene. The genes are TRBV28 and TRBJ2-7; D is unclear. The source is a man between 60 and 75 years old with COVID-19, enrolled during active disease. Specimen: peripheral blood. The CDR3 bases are TGTGCCAGCAGTTTAATGCAGAACGAGCAGTACTTC. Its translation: CASSLMQNEQYF.